Reported below is one T cell receptor beta chain. Its antigen is undetermined. The CDR3 length is 14 residues. This sample is drawn from a study of T cells expressing NK-cell markers. Across the whole study: Repertoires of TCR beta were obtained from T cells sorted as CD3+CD56+NKG2C+, CD3+CD56+NKG2C- and CD3+CD56-NKG2C+. The study's findings and limits: Four donors likewise had their CD3+CD56-NKG2C+ fraction led by these clonotypes.

Following a re-call of the 5' RACE reads, TCRdb has one entry per CDR3 protein and lacks DNA. The data show around 100,000 distinct CDR3 sequences, and the top ten clones hold about a fifth. Material: blood T cells: a sorted CD56 or NKG2C T cell subset, CD4+ or CD8+ T cells, or bulk PBMC T cells (not recorded which). The chain joins TRBV12-3 or TRBV12-4 to TRBJ1-2; the D call of TRBD1 rests on TCRdb alone, since no DNA is present to check it. The sequence derives from a woman aged 18 to 69 in good health. The chain's CDR3 is CASSPTPVPDGYTF.